This T cell receptor beta chain was retrieved from a study of cytotoxic CD8 clonotypes in ibrutinib-treated CLL. Across the whole study: Response was recorded as partial in roughly 24 patients and complete in 2; at median roughly 62 months, around 14 remained remitted and around twelve had progressed.

The CDR3 has 13 residues. Germline assignment: CDR1 MNHEY and CDR2 SVGAGI. The V and J ends lost 2 bases and 8 bases respectively, with 10 bases between them. Details on this clone: Its antigen remains unidentified.

Here immunoSEQ multiplex PCR was the method, and the copy in TCRdb shows in-frame clones only, minus some. The sample comprises more than 9,500 clones, roughly four fifths of which are singletons, and 20% to 25% rests with the top ten. Overall study results and limits: Baseline values of clonality outstripped age-matched healthy donors and followed circulating CD8+ T-cell counts.

PBMCs that had been cryopreserved were the source of 1.5 to 2.5 micrograms of genomic DNA for TCR beta libraries. V and J are TRBV6-5 and TRBJ2-1, with a tentative D call TRBD2 (5 bases). The sequenced sample was PBMCs, obtained at disease progression, from a patient treated with ibrutinib. The source of this sequence is a human donor with chronic lymphocytic leukemia. CDR3 nucleotides: TGTGCCAGCAGTTACCGTGGACTGTATGAGCAGTTCTTC. This translates into CASSYRGLYEQFF.